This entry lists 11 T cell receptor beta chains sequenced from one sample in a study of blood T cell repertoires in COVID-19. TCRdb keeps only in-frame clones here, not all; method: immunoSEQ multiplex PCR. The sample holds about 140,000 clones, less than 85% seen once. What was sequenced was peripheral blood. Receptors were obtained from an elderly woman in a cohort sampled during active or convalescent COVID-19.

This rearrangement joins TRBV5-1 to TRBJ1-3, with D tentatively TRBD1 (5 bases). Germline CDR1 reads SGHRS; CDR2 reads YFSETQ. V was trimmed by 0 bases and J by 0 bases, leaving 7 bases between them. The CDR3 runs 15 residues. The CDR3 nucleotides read TGCGCCAGCAGCTTGGGACAGATCTCTGGAAACACCATATATTTT. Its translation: CASSLGQISGNTIYF.

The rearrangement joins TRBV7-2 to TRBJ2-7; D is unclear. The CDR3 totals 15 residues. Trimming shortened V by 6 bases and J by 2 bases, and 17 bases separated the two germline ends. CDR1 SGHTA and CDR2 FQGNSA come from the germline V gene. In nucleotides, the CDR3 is TGTGCCAGCAGACAAAGTCAGGCGCCCGCCTACGAGCAGTACTTC. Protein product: CASRQSQAPAYEQYF.

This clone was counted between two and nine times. The chain's CDR3 is CASTYGTPTSNQPQHF. CDR3 sequence (DNA): TGTGCCAGCACCTACGGGACACCAACTAGCAATCAGCCCCAGCATTTT. The chain recombines TRBV6-6 with TRBJ1-5, with TRBD1 as a possible D gene (6 bases). CDR1 and CDR2 (germline): MNHNY, SVGAGI (reference sequence). V dropped 7 bases and J dropped 0 bases, with 16 bases sitting between them. The CDR3 length is 16 residues.

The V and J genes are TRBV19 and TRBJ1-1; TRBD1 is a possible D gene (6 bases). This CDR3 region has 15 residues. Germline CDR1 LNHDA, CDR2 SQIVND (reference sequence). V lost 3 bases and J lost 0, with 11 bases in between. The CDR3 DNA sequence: TGTGCCAGTAGTATGAGGGGGAACCTGAACACTGAAGCTTTCTTT. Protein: CASSMRGNLNTEAFF.

CDR3 nucleotide sequence: TGTGCCAGCAGCTTGACTAGCTGGGATGAGCAGTTCTTC. Encoded protein: CASSLTSWDEQFF. The V call is TRBV7-3, the J call TRBJ2-1, with 7 bases aligning to TRBD2. The CDR3 extends over 13 amino acids. Germline loops: CDR1 SGHTA, CDR2 FQGTGA. V gave up 3 bases and J gave up 8 bases; unmatched junction bases: 4.

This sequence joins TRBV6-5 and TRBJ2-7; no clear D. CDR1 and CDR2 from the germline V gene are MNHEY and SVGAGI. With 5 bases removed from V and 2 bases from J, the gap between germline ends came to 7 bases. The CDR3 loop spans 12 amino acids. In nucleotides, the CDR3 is TGTGCCAGCAGTCGTCAGGCCTACGAGCAGTACGTC. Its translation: CASSRQAYEQYV.

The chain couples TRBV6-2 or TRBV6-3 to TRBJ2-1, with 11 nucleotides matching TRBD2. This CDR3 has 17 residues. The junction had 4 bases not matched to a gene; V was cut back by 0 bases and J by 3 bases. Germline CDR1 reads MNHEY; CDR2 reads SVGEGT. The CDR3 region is CASSYSLAGGLYNEQFF. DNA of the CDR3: TGTGCCAGCAGTTACTCTCTAGCGGGGGGCCTCTACAATGAGCAGTTCTTC.

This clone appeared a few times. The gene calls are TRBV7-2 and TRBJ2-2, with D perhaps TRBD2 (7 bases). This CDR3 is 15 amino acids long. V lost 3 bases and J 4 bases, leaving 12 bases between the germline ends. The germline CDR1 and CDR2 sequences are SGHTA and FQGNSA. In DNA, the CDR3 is TGTGCCAGCAGCTTGGTGCGGGGGCTCACCGGGGAGCTGTTTTTT. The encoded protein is CASSLVRGLTGELFF.

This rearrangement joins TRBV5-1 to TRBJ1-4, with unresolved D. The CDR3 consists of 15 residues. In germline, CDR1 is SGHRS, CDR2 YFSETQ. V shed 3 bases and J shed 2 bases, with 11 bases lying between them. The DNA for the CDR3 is TGCGCCAGCAGCTGGCGAGGAGGTACTAATGAAAAACTGTTTTTT. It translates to CASSWRGGTNEKLFF. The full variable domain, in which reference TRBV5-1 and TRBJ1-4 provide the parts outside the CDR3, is KAGVTQTPRYLIKTRGQQVTLSCSPISGHRSVSWYQQTPGQGLQFLFEYFSETQRNKGNFPGRFSGRQFSNSRSEMNVSTLELGDSALYLCASSWRGGTNEKLFFGSGTQLSVL.

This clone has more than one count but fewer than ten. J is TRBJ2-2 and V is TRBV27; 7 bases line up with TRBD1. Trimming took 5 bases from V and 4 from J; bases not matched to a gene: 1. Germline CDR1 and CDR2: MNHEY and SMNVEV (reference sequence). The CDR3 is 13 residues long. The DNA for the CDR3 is TGTGCCAGCAGTCGGGACAGCACCGGGGAGCTGTTTTTT. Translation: CASSRDSTGELFF.

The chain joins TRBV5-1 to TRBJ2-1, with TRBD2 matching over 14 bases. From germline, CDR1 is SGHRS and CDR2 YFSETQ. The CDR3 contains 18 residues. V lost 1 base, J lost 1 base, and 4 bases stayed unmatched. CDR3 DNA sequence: TGCGCCAGCAGCTTGATTGGGACTAGCGGGGGTTCCTACAATGAGCAGTTCTTC. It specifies CASSLIGTSGGSYNEQFF.